This T cell receptor beta chain was identified during a study of T cells in Graves' hyperthyroidism and ophthalmopathy (dated by TCRdb to the late 2010s). Regarding the research as a whole: Peripheral blood was sampled at the time of initial diagnosis, prior to any treatment. To identify TCR V-J signatures that set the groups apart, the researchers used a discovery cohort of 100 patients, made up of 40 to 45 with Graves' ophthalmopathy and around 58 with stable Graves' hyperthyroidism. An independent validation cohort of under 20 hyperthyroidism patients and about 15 patients who later progressed to ophthalmopathy tested prospective prediction of ophthalmopathy. For training and testing, the 80 to 100 patients in the discovery cohort were randomly divided in a 7:3 ratio. In six Graves' hyperthyroidism patients, the study also compared T-cell repertoires from thyroid tissue with T-cell repertoires from blood. Following sampling, methimazole starting at 30 mg daily was given to hyperthyroidism patients, and high-dose intravenous methylprednisolone was given to ophthalmopathy patients. TCR Vbeta CDR3 sequencing of 130 to 150 peripheral blood samples (43 ophthalmopathy, roughly 74 hyperthyroidism and some 17 progressor patients) is reported in the paper.

A patient counted as having stable Graves' hyperthyroidism if no progression to ophthalmopathy occurred over 18 months of follow-up. The hyperthyroidism patients were between 18 and 65 years old and newly diagnosed, with a disease duration of less than 2 months. Any patient with an uncontrolled infection, another autoimmune disease, pregnancy or lactation was excluded. Diagnoses were based on clinical symptoms, serum thyroxine and TRAb, thyroid ultrasound and orbital computed tomography. Ficoll-Paque density gradient centrifugation was used to isolate PBMCs from 9.5 to 10 ml of fresh peripheral blood. Total RNA was extracted using Trizol reagent, and RNA quality was assessed on an Agilent 2100 Bioanalyzer. Amplification of TCR beta CDR3 regions was carried out from RNA transcripts. For the first round of RT-PCR on the TCR CDR3, the HTBI primer set was used together with the Qiagen OneStep RT-PCR kit. The libraries were constructed in a second round of multiplex PCR and then size-selected and purified. The libraries were sequenced on an Illumina HiSeq2000 using paired-end 100 bp reads. On the study's bioinformatics: SOAPnuke was used to process the raw data, with reads discarded if the reads contained adapters or uncalled bases, had a mean Phred below 15, or lacked an exact constant-primer or identifier match. COPE v1.2.5 was used to merge high-quality paired reads, and clonotypes were defined as unique nucleotide sequences. MiTCR v1.1 was used to align the clonotypes against IMGT TRBV, TRBD and TRBJ reference segments. Analysis was restricted to V-J combinations with a frequency above 0.0001, which covered roughly 99% of repertoires. The TCS score was defined as F50 (clonal expansion) divided by E x V (chaos), with BLOSUM62-based TCRdist calculated between CDR3 peptides within each V-J. Welch's t-statistics and random forest reduced roughly 540 V-J features to about 12, which were used in a naive Bayes classifier (R e1071). The raw public reads went through TCRdb reprocessing: fastp at Q25, MiXCR clone calling, in-frame beta chains kept. Entries that share a CDR3 protein sequence are merged under the most common genes and DNA. These V and J calls are TCRdb output, not the study's own analysis. For this sample there are about 320,000 distinct CDR3 sequences; approximately 15% appear just once. The ten largest clones add up to 33% of the sample.

This clonotype showed up many times. Its target antigen remains unknown. Base qualities were left out, and no much larger clone turns up one base away. From the cysteine up to the phenylalanine, the CDR3 has a length of 13 residues. Left in the record is the CDR3 DNA by itself, 39 bases read in frame from the first base. CDR1 MDHEN and CDR2 SYDVKM are derived from the germline V gene. V and J lose 2 bases and 8 bases, and a span of 12 bases separates them. What the work shows at the level of the full study, not this receptor alone: In validation, the model predicted progression to ophthalmopathy a median of about 6.5 months before onset, with approximately 70% sensitivity and about 72% specificity. A 13 V-J signature model separated ophthalmopathy from stable hyperthyroidism, with roughly 88% sensitivity and approximately 81% specificity in cross-validation and 80%/75% in testing. No statistical method was used to fix the sample size in advance, and group allocation was not hidden from the investigators. Most expanded thyroid clonotypes (frequency above 0.001) were also found in blood, which suggests that blood repertoires may mirror thyroid immune responses.

The TCR sequence derives from a man aged 25 to 40 with Graves' hyperthyroidism. This chain joins TRBV28 to TRBJ2-5, with a tentative D call of TRBD1 or TRBD2, each matching 7 bases. The sample taken for sequencing was blood. The DNA reads as follows: TGTGCCAGCAGTTTAGGCAGGGGGGGAACCCAGTACTTC. Its translation is CASSLGRGGTQYF.